A selection of T cell receptor beta chains follows, all from one sample in a study of cytomegalovirus exposure and HLA in healthy donors. Profiled with immunoSEQ multiplex PCR; TCRdb holds only in-frame clones, not every one. The table shows over 120,000 clones, with around 9.7% occurring only once. The source material was PBMCs. The receptors were gathered from a man between 50 and 59 years old in good health and CMV-seronegative. The CDR3 runs from the conserved cysteine through the conserved F or W. D genes are given only for firm matches. Clone size is shown for a subset of rows, as once, few, many or a class of expanded clone.

d_call: TRBD2; v_call: TRBV5-6; clone_size: NA; j_call: TRBJ2-3; cdr3_nt: TGTGCCAGCAGCGCACTAGCGGGAACTAGCACAGATACGCAGTATTTT; cdr3_aa: CASSALAGTSTDTQYF
d_call: TRBD2; v_call: TRBV11-2; clone_size: NA; j_call: TRBJ2-5; cdr3_nt: TGTGCCAGCAGCTTTGGACTAGCGGGAAAGGAGACCCAGTACTTC; cdr3_aa: CASSFGLAGKETQYF
d_call: NA; v_call: TRBV11-2; clone_size: NA; j_call: TRBJ1-6; cdr3_nt: TGTGCCAGCGGGCAGGCCTCCTATAATTCACCCCTCCACTTT; cdr3_aa: CASGQASYNSPLHF
d_call: NA; v_call: TRBV9; clone_size: few; j_call: TRBJ2-3; cdr3_nt: TGTGCCAGCAGCGTAGCCTCACTTTATGGCACAGATACGCAGTATTTT; cdr3_aa: CASSVASLYGTDTQYF
d_call: TRBD1; v_call: TRBV5-4; clone_size: NA; j_call: TRBJ1-1; cdr3_nt: TGTGCCAGCAGCTTGGCGGCAGGGGGACATACTGAAGCTTTCTTT; cdr3_aa: CASSLAAGGHTEAFF
d_call: NA; v_call: TRBV6-1; clone_size: NA; j_call: TRBJ1-2; cdr3_nt: TGTGCCAGCAGTGAAGGGGTGTGGGGCTCGGACTATACTGGCTATGGCTACACCTTC; cdr3_aa: CASSEGVWGSDYTGYGYTF
d_call: TRBD2; v_call: TRBV9; clone_size: few; j_call: TRBJ2-5; cdr3_nt: TGTGCCAGCAGCGTAGGGACTAGCGGGGGGGCCGGGGAGACCCAGTACTTC; cdr3_aa: CASSVGTSGGAGETQYF
d_call: TRBD1; v_call: TRBV19; clone_size: NA; j_call: TRBJ2-7; cdr3_nt: TGTGCCAGTAGTATCAAGGGGCAGGGGGCCTACGAGCAGTACTTC; cdr3_aa: CASSIKGQGAYEQYF
d_call: TRBD1; v_call: TRBV5-1; clone_size: few; j_call: TRBJ1-1; cdr3_nt: TGCGCCAGCAGCTTCGGGGGGACAGGGGGCCCTTCGGGCACTGAAGCTTTCTTT; cdr3_aa: CASSFGGTGGPSGTEAFF
d_call: NA; v_call: TRBV27; clone_size: few; j_call: TRBJ2-2; cdr3_nt: TGTGCCAGCAGTTTATCCCGTCTGAACACCGGGGAGCTGTTTTTT; cdr3_aa: CASSLSRLNTGELFF
d_call: NA; v_call: TRBV4-1; clone_size: few; j_call: TRBJ2-6; cdr3_nt: TGCGCCAGCAGCCAAGATCCCGTCTTCTCTGGGGCCAACGTCCTGACTTTC; cdr3_aa: CASSQDPVFSGANVLTF
d_call: TRBD1; v_call: TRBV10-2; clone_size: NA; j_call: TRBJ1-4; cdr3_nt: TGCGCCAGCAGTGAGTGGGGACAGGGGAATGAAAAACTGTTTTTT; cdr3_aa: CASSEWGQGNEKLFF
d_call: TRBD2; v_call: TRBV12-5; clone_size: few; j_call: TRBJ2-2; cdr3_nt: TGTGCTAGTGGTTTGGGACTAGCGGGAGTCACCGGGGAGCTGTTTTTT; cdr3_aa: CASGLGLAGVTGELFF
d_call: TRBD1; v_call: TRBV11-3; clone_size: few; j_call: TRBJ1-1; cdr3_nt: TGTGCCAGCAGCTTAGATCTGGGACAGTTAACTTTCTTT; cdr3_aa: CASSLDLGQLTFF
d_call: TRBD1; v_call: TRBV7-6; clone_size: few; j_call: TRBJ2-7; cdr3_nt: TGTGCCAGCAGCCAACCGGGACAGGGGATCTACGAGCAGTACTTC; cdr3_aa: CASSQPGQGIYEQYF
d_call: TRBD2; v_call: TRBV5-1; clone_size: few; j_call: TRBJ2-1; cdr3_nt: TGCGCCAGCAGCCTGACTAGCGGGGGGAATGAGCAGTTCTTC; cdr3_aa: CASSLTSGGNEQFF
d_call: TRBD2; v_call: TRBV6-6; clone_size: NA; j_call: TRBJ2-7; cdr3_nt: TGTGCCAGCAGGCCGGGACTAGCGGTCTCCTACGAGCAGTACTTC; cdr3_aa: CASRPGLAVSYEQYF
d_call: TRBD1; v_call: TRBV9; clone_size: NA; j_call: TRBJ1-1; cdr3_nt: TGTGCCAGCAGCGGCGGCGGGGGCAGGGGGCCAACTGAAGCTTTCTTT; cdr3_aa: CASSGGGGRGPTEAFF
d_call: TRBD1; v_call: TRBV5-1; clone_size: NA; j_call: TRBJ1-1; cdr3_nt: TGCGCCAGCGAATTCGGGACAGGGATGCCGAACACTGAAGCTTTCTTT; cdr3_aa: CASEFGTGMPNTEAFF
d_call: NA; v_call: TRBV6-6; clone_size: few; j_call: TRBJ1-5; cdr3_nt: TGTGCCAGTGGGGCAGCCGGATATCAGCCCCAGCATTTT; cdr3_aa: CASGAAGYQPQHF
d_call: TRBD1; v_call: TRBV7-8; clone_size: once; j_call: TRBJ1-3; cdr3_nt: TGTGCCAGCAGGAACAGGGGATCCGGAAACACCATATATTTT; cdr3_aa: CASRNRGSGNTIYF
d_call: NA; v_call: TRBV7-8; clone_size: few; j_call: TRBJ1-5; cdr3_nt: TGTGCCAGCAGCCTCCGGGGCAATCAGCCCCAGCATTTT; cdr3_aa: CASSLRGNQPQHF
d_call: TRBD1; v_call: TRBV18; clone_size: NA; j_call: TRBJ1-5; cdr3_nt: TGTGCCAGCTCACCACTGGAGACAGGGGGTGTTCAGCCCCAGCATTTT; cdr3_aa: CASSPLETGGVQPQHF
d_call: NA; v_call: TRBV27; clone_size: few; j_call: TRBJ2-7; cdr3_nt: TGTGCCAGCAGTCCCCTAGAGGAGTACTTC; cdr3_aa: CASSPLEEYF
d_call: TRBD1; v_call: TRBV6-4; clone_size: few; j_call: TRBJ1-2; cdr3_nt: TGTGCCAGCAGTTACCGGGACAGGGTGAACTATGGCTACACCTTC; cdr3_aa: CASSYRDRVNYGYTF
d_call: NA; v_call: TRBV27; clone_size: NA; j_call: TRBJ2-7; cdr3_nt: TGTGCCAGCAGTTTACGACAGTTCTCGTCCTACGAGCAGTACTTC; cdr3_aa: CASSLRQFSSYEQYF
d_call: TRBD1; v_call: TRBV6-1; clone_size: NA; j_call: TRBJ2-2; cdr3_nt: TGTGCCAGCAGGGGGGGACAGGGCTCCGGGGAGCTGTTTTTT; cdr3_aa: CASRGGQGSGELFF
d_call: TRBD2; v_call: TRBV7-3; clone_size: NA; j_call: TRBJ2-1; cdr3_nt: TGTGCCAGCAGCTCACCGGGACTAGCGGGAGGGCCGAGAGGGAATGAGCAGTTCTTC; cdr3_aa: CASSSPGLAGGPRGNEQFF